The 20 T cell receptor beta chains below all came from one sample that was sequenced in a study of graft-versus-host responses after intestinal transplantation. No antigen is known for these receptors. TCRdb keeps only in-frame clones here, not all; method: immunoSEQ multiplex PCR. Here the sample spans 70,000 to 95,000 clones, roughly 90% being singletons. The sequenced sample was unstimulated CD4+ T cells sorted from spleen or lymph node cells, obtained before intestinal transplant. The receptors stem from a human donor who received an intestinal transplant.

This chain connects TRBV7-2 to TRBJ2-7; 12 bases are shared with TRBD2. CDR1 is SGHTA, CDR2 FQGNSA, per germline. The CDR3 is made up of 17 amino acids. Losses at the gene ends were 3 bases for V and 0 bases for J; bases not matched to a gene: 6. The CDR3, as DNA: TGTGCCAGCAGCTTGACTAGCGGGGGACCCTTCTCCTACGAGCAGTACTTC. This translates into CASSLTSGGPFSYEQYF.

The chain uses TRBV5-1 and TRBJ2-5; D not resolved. This CDR3 has 13 residues. V shed 0 bases and J shed 2 bases, with 5 bases lying between them. Germline CDR1 is SGHRS and CDR2 is YFSETQ. CDR3 region: CASSLARQETQYF. CDR3 DNA sequence: TGCGCCAGCAGCTTGGCCCGTCAAGAGACCCAGTACTTC.

The rearrangement joins TRBV11-2 to TRBJ1-1, with D perhaps TRBD1 (6 bases). The germline V and J ends were trimmed by 2 bases and 0 bases, with 7 bases remaining between them. The CDR3 extends over 14 amino acids. Per germline, CDR1 SGHAT and CDR2 FQNNGV. The CDR3 here is CASSLTGLNTEAFF. For the CDR3, the DNA is TGTGCCAGCAGCTTAACAGGGCTGAACACTGAAGCTTTCTTT.

The J gene is TRBJ1-2, the V gene TRBV6-6; weak D call: TRBD1 (6 bases). The CDR3 covers 15 residues. Germline V gene sequence: CDR1 MNHNY, CDR2 SVGAGI (reference sequence). Trimming took 1 base from V and 2 from J, leaving 11 bases between them. Here the CDR3 DNA reads TGTGCCAGCAGTTACTTGGACAGTCAGAACTATGGCTACACCTTC. Translation gives CASSYLDSQNYGYTF.

This chain links TRBV9 with TRBJ2-6, with D perhaps matching TRBD1 (5 bases). The CDR3 runs to 16 residues. The V end was cut by 4 bases, the J end by 2 bases, with 13 bases between. The germline CDR1 and CDR2 sequences are SGDLS and YYNGEE. The DNA of the CDR3 is TGTGCCAGCAGCACCCCCCCAGGGACTGGGGCCAACGTCCTGACTTTC. This sequence encodes CASSTPPGTGANVLTF.

The gene calls are TRBV5-4 and TRBJ2-2; no reliable D call. This CDR3 region has 13 residues. Germline V gene lookup returns CDR1 SGHNT and CDR2 YYREEE (reference sequence). The germline V and J ends were trimmed by 1 base and 7 bases, with 8 bases remaining between them. CDR3 region: CASSLLNGGELFF. The CDR3 DNA follows: TGTGCCAGCAGCTTGCTTAACGGCGGGGAGCTGTTTTTT.

The rearrangement links TRBV7-3 to TRBJ2-3; 11 nucleotides match TRBD2. This CDR3 is built from 17 residues. Losses at the gene ends were 2 bases for V and 5 bases for J; bases not matched to a gene: 9. The germline gives CDR1 SGHTA, CDR2 FQGTGA. The DNA of the CDR3 is TGTGCCAGCAGCTTAGGCGCGACTAGCGGGGAGGGAGATACGCAGTATTTT. It codes for CASSLGATSGEGDTQYF. Using reference TRBV7-3 and TRBJ2-3 for the parts outside the CDR3, the full variable domain is GAGVSQTPSNKVTEKGKYVELRCDPISGHTALYWYRQSLGQGPEFLIYFQGTGAADDSGLPNDRFFAVRPEGSVSTLKIQRTERGDSAVYLCASSLGATSGEGDTQYFGPGTRLTVL.

The chain has TRBV7-3 and TRBJ2-5; tentative D call: TRBD1 (5 bases). This CDR3 region has 15 residues. In germline, CDR1 is SGHTA, CDR2 FQGTGA. Deletions cut 4 bases from V and 0 bases from J, with 12 bases between. CDR3 residues: CASSSPKGYQETQYF. CDR3 nucleotides: TGTGCCAGCAGCTCACCGAAGGGGTACCAAGAGACCCAGTACTTC.

The chain uses TRBV5-1 and TRBJ2-3; D unclear. The CDR3 has 14 amino acids. The germline V gene has CDR1 SGHRS and CDR2 YFSETQ. Trimming removed 3 bases at V and 2 bases at J, with 10 bases between. The CDR3 region is CASSSPSLTDTQYF. The CDR3 DNA follows: TGCGCCAGCAGCTCCCCCTCACTCACAGATACGCAGTATTTT.

V and J are TRBV4-1 and TRBJ2-1; 15 positions match TRBD2. V shed 3 bases, J shed 13 bases, and the junction held 7 bases outside the gene matches. CDR3 length equals 15 residues. Germline lookup yields CDR1 MGHRA and CDR2 YSYEKL. The chain's CDR3 is CASSHWTSGGAVQFF. In DNA, the CDR3 is TGCGCCAGCAGCCACTGGACTAGCGGGGGGGCCGTTCAGTTCTTC.

This clone was detected once. This chain connects TRBV11-2 to TRBJ2-5, with D perhaps matching TRBD2 (6 bases). The J call is uncertain, as TRBJ2-7 better fits the DNA end. This CDR3 has 16 amino acids. Germline V CDR1 and CDR2: SGHAT, FQNNGV. The CDR3 nucleotides are TGTGCCAGCAGCTTATCGTTTGGCGGGGTTGAATACGAGCAGTACTTC. Protein: CASSLSFGGVEYEQYF.

The chain carries TRBV19 and TRBJ2-2; TRBD1 aligns across 7 bases. J lost 1 base, V lost 4 bases, and 12 bases had no gene match. This CDR3 has 18 amino acids. Per germline, CDR1 LNHDA and CDR2 SQIVND (reference sequence). CDR3 DNA: TGTGCCAGTAGTACTACCCTCCGACAGGGTGGGAACACCGGGGAGCTGTTTTTT. Amino acids: CASSTTLRQGGNTGELFF. Complete variable domain (other parts from reference TRBV19 and TRBJ2-2): DGGITQSPKYLFRKEGQNVTLSCEQNLNHDAMYWYRQDPGQGLRLIYYSQIVNDFQKGDIAEGYSVSREKKESFPLTVTSAQKNPTAFYLCASSTTLRQGGNTGELFFGEGSRLTVL.

J is TRBJ1-2 and V is TRBV29-1; 7 positions agree with TRBD1. J gave up 6 bases and V 4 bases, and 5 bases lay outside the gene matches. Looked up from germline, CDR1 is SQVTM and CDR2 is ANQGSEA. The CDR3 runs 12 residues. This CDR3 is CSVGITGDGYTF. The CDR3 DNA is TGCAGCGTTGGAATCACAGGGGATGGCTACACCTTC.

V usage is TRBV7-3 and J usage is TRBJ1-3; 10 bases align to TRBD1. Germline-derived CDR1 and CDR2 are SGHTA and FQGTGA. Trimming took 5 bases from V and 7 from J; bases not matched to a gene: 2. This CDR3 contains 13 residues. The CDR3 loop is CASSAGQGNTIYF. The CDR3 DNA is TGTGCCAGCAGCGCGGGACAGGGGAACACCATATATTTT.

The rearrangement links TRBV2 to TRBJ2-3; TRBD1 matches 9 bases. CDR3 length equals 16 residues. Per the germline V gene, CDR1 is SNHLY and CDR2 is FYNNEI. Trimming took 4 bases from V and 7 from J; bases not matched to a gene: 12. CDR3 nucleotide sequence: TGTGCCAGCAGTGGCCCTTACAGGGGGCTTCTTTATACGCAGTATTTT. Its protein is CASSGPYRGLLYTQYF.

V gene TRBV6-1 combines with J gene TRBJ1-2, with D possibly TRBD1 on 6 matching bases. The CDR3 loop spans 13 amino acids. Germline CDR1 is MNHNS and CDR2 is SASEGT. The V end was cut by 6 bases, the J end by 5 bases, with 13 bases between. CDR3 sequence (DNA): TGTGCCAGCAGGCCCCCCACAGGGTATGGCTACACCTTC. Protein: CASRPPTGYGYTF.

The CDR3 is CASSESSSGDTQYF. DNA of the CDR3: TGCGCCAGCAGTGAGTCGTCTAGCGGAGATACGCAGTATTTT. The chain uses TRBV10-1 and TRBJ2-3; 7 bases agree with TRBD2. V was clipped by 0 bases and J by 5 bases; unmatched bases: 2. The CDR3 is 14 amino acids. Germline loops: CDR1 WNHNN, CDR2 SYGVQD (reference sequence).

The V call is TRBV6-5, the J call TRBJ1-3; 7 bases line up with TRBD1. This CDR3 is built from 14 residues. With V trimmed by 6 bases and J by 1 base, 3 bases remained unmatched. The V gene's germline CDR1 is MNHEY and CDR2 SVGAGI. CDR3 loop: CASSATGSGNTIYF. The CDR3, as DNA: TGTGCCAGCAGCGCGACAGGGTCTGGAAACACCATATATTTT.

CDR3 in amino acids: CASSLRSDRIVYNEQFF. The CDR3 bases are TGTGCCAGCAGCTTACGGAGCGACAGAATAGTCTACAATGAGCAGTTCTTC. V and J are TRBV7-2 and TRBJ2-1; maybe TRBD1 (5 bases). Trimming took 2 bases from V and 3 from J, leaving 17 bases between them. CDR1 is SGHTA and CDR2 is FQGNSA in the germline V gene. This CDR3 contains 17 residues.

V and J are TRBV5-6 and TRBJ1-6; 8 nucleotides agree with TRBD1. Germline V lookup: CDR1 SGHDT, CDR2 YYEEEE. Unmatched junction bases numbered 7, after V lost 2 bases and J lost 6 bases. The CDR3 runs to 16 residues. The CDR3 DNA reads as TGTGCCAGCAGCTTATACACAGGGGGTGGTAATTCACCCCTCCACTTT. Translating gives CASSLYTGGGNSPLHF.